Following are 26 T cell receptor beta chains from one sample sequenced in a study of shared clonotypes between healthy human individuals (dated by TCRdb to 2019 to 2021). The method was the immunoSEQ multiplex PCR assay. TCRdb re-hosts the immuneACCESS table, in-frame sequences only. Its copies lack some clones; in the studies checked, an unresolved V gene accounts for under half of them, and the cause for the rest is not known. Here the sample has about 510,000 clones; 79% occur a single time. Clones ranked in the top ten supply over 10% of the sample. Sequenced sample: PBMCs. These receptor sequences come from a woman in her 40s in good health. Some clones in this sample may be carry-over from other donors' samples.

The chain combines TRBV5-1 with TRBJ2-5; 8 bases map to TRBD1. The CDR3 contains 16 residues. The ends lost 4 bases at V and 9 bases at J; junction bases unmatched: 17. Looked up from germline, CDR1 is SGHRS and CDR2 is YFSETQ. The CDR3 protein is CASSRPADRGPGAQYF. For the CDR3, the DNA is TGCGCCAGCAGCCGGCCCGCCGACAGGGGACCAGGGGCCCAGTACTTC.

The V call is TRBV29-1, the J call TRBJ2-7; D not certain. This CDR3 comprises 12 residues. V lost 1 base, J lost 3 bases, and 7 bases lay in between. From germline, CDR1 is SQVTM and CDR2 ANQGSEA. The DNA of the CDR3 is TGCAGCGTTGAAGTAGGCTACTACGAGCAGTACTTC. Translation gives CSVEVGYYEQYF.

This clone was seen repeatedly, ten times or more. This chain joins TRBV19 and TRBJ1-4; D uncertain. The ends were cut back, 3 bases at V and 8 bases at J, with 7 bases in the middle. CDR1 and CDR2 (germline): LNHDA, SQIVND (reference sequence). This CDR3 has 12 residues. The CDR3 here is CASSIVPEKLFF. CDR3 nucleotide sequence: TGTGCCAGTAGTATTGTTCCGGAAAAACTGTTTTTT.

This clone came up once. This sequence joins TRBV7-2 and TRBJ1-2; TRBD1 aligns across 7 bases. The V and J ends lost 3 bases and 7 bases, in that order; junction bases with no gene match: 11. Per the germline V gene, CDR1 is SGHTA and CDR2 is FQGNSA. The CDR3 totals 15 residues. CDR3 protein: CASSFLSETGPGYTF. As DNA, the CDR3 is TGTGCCAGCAGCTTCCTCTCCGAGACAGGGCCTGGCTACACCTTC.

The chain recombines TRBV7-9 with TRBJ1-1; D is unresolved. Trimming cost V 5 bases and J 1 base, with 14 bases left between them. Germline CDR1 SEHNR, CDR2 FQNEAQ (reference sequence). CDR3 length: 15 residues. The CDR3 DNA sequence: TGTGCCAGCAGCCCCGGGGAGGTCCGGAACACTGAAGCTTTCTTT. Translation: CASSPGEVRNTEAFF.

This clone appeared a single time. The DNA of the CDR3 is TGCGCCAGCAGCACGGATCAAGAGACCCAGTACTTC. Protein sequence: CASSTDQETQYF. The rearrangement links TRBV5-1 to TRBJ2-5; D remains ambiguous. The CDR3 contains 12 residues. V lost 4 bases and J 2 bases, leaving 6 bases between the germline ends. Germline CDR1 and CDR2: SGHRS and YFSETQ.

The chain has TRBV7-9 and TRBJ2-3; 9 bases are shared with TRBD1. Unmatched junction bases numbered 5, after V lost 3 bases and J lost 4 bases. Germline-derived CDR1 and CDR2 are SEHNR and FQNEAQ (reference sequence). The CDR3 sequence is 15 residues long. CDR3 loop: CASSLGQGGSDTQYF. Written as DNA, the CDR3 is TGTGCCAGCAGCTTGGGACAGGGCGGGTCAGATACGCAGTATTTT.

V usage is TRBV30 and J usage is TRBJ2-1; perhaps TRBD2 as D (5 bases). CDR1 is GTSNPN, CDR2 SVGIG, per germline (reference sequence). CDR3 length: 15 residues. V was pared by 0 bases and J by 9 bases, with 18 bases between. CDR3 sequence: CAWSVWLAGTGEQFF. The CDR3 nucleotides read TGTGCCTGGAGTGTGTGGCTAGCAGGAACCGGTGAGCAGTTCTTC.

V and J are TRBV27 and TRBJ2-1; weak D call: TRBD2 (5 bases). Germline V gene data show CDR1 as MNHEY and CDR2 as SMNVEV (reference sequence). CDR3 length equals 11 residues. V gave up 1 base and J gave up 15 bases, with 10 bases separating them. Here the CDR3 reads CASSLWGVLFF. CDR3 coding DNA: TGTGCCAGCAGTTTATGGGGAGTACTGTTCTTC.

The V gene is TRBV6-5, the J gene TRBJ1-5; D not certain. The germline V gene encodes CDR1 MNHEY and CDR2 SVGAGI. CDR3 length equals 13 residues. Between the trimmed V and J ends, which lost 6 bases and 9 bases, there was a span of 15 bases. The CDR3 nucleotides read TGTGCCAGCAGCCCAGAGAGCGGTCGGCCCCAGCATTTT. This gives the protein CASSPESGRPQHF.

The J gene is TRBJ2-3, the V gene TRBV28, with unresolved D. V was pared by 5 bases and J by 7 bases, with 10 bases between. The CDR3 has 12 residues. Germline-derived CDR1 and CDR2 are MDHEN and SYDVKM. This CDR3 reads CASSASVNTQYF. The CDR3, as DNA: TGTGCCAGCAGTGCCTCGGTAAATACGCAGTATTTT.

The genes are TRBV28 and TRBJ1-3; no clear D gene. CDR1 MDHEN and CDR2 SYDVKM come from the germline V gene. The CDR3 is made up of 12 amino acids. Trimming pared 3 bases from V and 7 bases from J, leaving 7 bases between. In DNA, the CDR3 is TGTGCCAGCAGTTTCCTCTTGAACACCATATATTTT. Translated, it gives CASSFLLNTIYF.

This chain uses TRBV19 with TRBJ2-2; TRBD1 aligns across 7 bases. The V segment lost 6 bases and the J segment 0 bases; nucleotides outside the gene matches: 1. The germline V gene has CDR1 LNHDA and CDR2 SQIVND (reference sequence). CDR3 length: 14 amino acids. The CDR3 region has the DNA TGTGCCAGTAGGGGGACAGCGAACACCGGGGAGCTGTTTTTT. Translation: CASRGTANTGELFF.

This clone is a singleton in its sample. The chain has TRBV29-1 and TRBJ2-2, with D tentatively TRBD1 or TRBD2 (5 bases each). With 4 bases removed from V and 4 bases from J, the gap between germline ends came to 22 bases. Looked up from germline, CDR1 is SQVTM and CDR2 is ANQGSEA. This CDR3 has 17 amino acids. The CDR3: CSVGRAPDGTITGELFF. In nucleotides, the CDR3 is TGCAGCGTTGGGCGGGCCCCCGACGGGACGATCACCGGGGAGCTGTTTTTT.

This CDR3 is CASSEVPGTSGGDEQYF. The DNA of the CDR3 is TGTGCCAGCAGTGAAGTCCCAGGGACTAGCGGCGGCGACGAGCAGTACTTC. V is TRBV6-1 and J is TRBJ2-7; TRBD2 agrees at 11 bases. J lost 5 bases, V lost 1 base, and 10 bases had no gene match. There are 17 residues in the CDR3. Germline CDR1 and CDR2: MNHNS and SASEGT.

This chain connects TRBV7-2 to TRBJ1-4; D unresolved. CDR1 and CDR2 from the germline V gene are SGHTA and FQGNSA. The length of the CDR3 is 18 residues. V was pared by 1 base and J by 8 bases, with 23 bases between. CDR3 DNA: TGTGCCAGCAGCTTAGGTCTAGGTGGGGAAACTACGGGAGAAAAACTGTTTTTT. This gives the protein CASSLGLGGETTGEKLFF. The whole variable domain, filled in from reference TRBV7-2 and TRBJ1-4, reads GAGVSQSPSNKVTEKGKDVELRCDPISGHTALYWYRQSLGQGLEFLIYFQGNSAPDKSGLPSDRFSAERTGGSVSTLTIQRTQQEDSAVYLCASSLGLGGETTGEKLFFGSGTQLSVL.

The J gene is TRBJ1-1, the V gene TRBV6-5; D is undetermined. Germline V gives CDR1 MNHEY, CDR2 SVGAGI. The ends were cut back, 6 bases at V and 0 bases at J, with 11 bases in the middle. The CDR3 runs 14 residues. The CDR3 loop reads CASRLNGLNTEAFF. CDR3 nucleotides: TGTGCCAGCAGACTGAACGGTTTGAACACTGAAGCTTTCTTT.

This clone was counted once. CDR3 in DNA: TGTGCCAGCGGTCCCTCTCGCGGCTACACCTTC. It specifies CASGPSRGYTF. This sequence joins TRBV2 and TRBJ1-2; D is uncertain. V was trimmed by 8 bases and J by 8 bases, leaving 12 bases between them. The CDR3 loop spans 11 amino acids. Germline CDR1 is SNHLY and CDR2 is FYNNEI.

The DNA of the CDR3 is TGTGCCAGTATGTTGTTATGGGGTACCGGCACTGAAGCTTTCTTT. This gives the protein CASMLLWGTGTEAFF. This chain uses TRBV19 with TRBJ1-1, with D unclear. Trimming pared 7 bases from V and 4 bases from J, leaving 19 bases between. CDR3 length: 15 residues. Germline CDR1 reads LNHDA; CDR2 reads SQIVND (reference sequence).

The chain employs TRBV28 and TRBJ2-7, with D uncertain. The V gene's germline CDR1 is MDHEN and CDR2 SYDVKM. This CDR3 region has 14 residues. V was trimmed by 2 bases and J by 5 bases, leaving 13 bases between them. Here the CDR3 DNA reads TGTGCCAGCAGTTTAATCCGGGTCTGGGACGAGCAGTACTTC. Amino acid sequence: CASSLIRVWDEQYF.

Worth noting for this clone: This sample also contains other DNA sequences that code for the same CDR3. The chain uses TRBV19 and TRBJ1-1; D is undetermined. The CDR3 sequence is 13 residues long. Germline V CDR1 and CDR2: LNHDA, SQIVND (reference sequence). Trimming took 2 bases from V and 1 from J, leaving 5 bases between them. Here the CDR3 reads CASSIRQNTEAFF. Here the CDR3 DNA reads TGTGCCAGTAGTATAAGGCAGAACACTGAAGCTTTCTTT.

Note on this clone: This CDR3 is also generated by other DNA sequences in the sample. The J gene is TRBJ2-2, the V gene TRBV5-1; D is unresolved. Deletions cut 0 bases from V and 0 bases from J, with 6 bases between. Germline values: CDR1 SGHRS, CDR2 YFSETQ. The CDR3 sequence is 15 residues long. CDR3 nucleotides: TGCGCCAGCAGCTTGGTACAGCCGAACACCGGGGAGCTGTTTTTT. Amino acid sequence: CASSLVQPNTGELFF.

The CDR3 region is CATSRGARSYEQYF. DNA of the CDR3: TGTGCCACCAGCAGAGGGGCGCGCTCCTACGAGCAGTACTTC. V is TRBV15 and J is TRBJ2-7, with D uncertain. The V gene lost 1 base and the J gene lost 0 bases, with 7 bases spanning the gap. Germline V gene data show CDR1 as LNHNV and CDR2 as YYDKDF (reference sequence). The CDR3 runs to 14 residues.

The chain joins TRBV7-2 to TRBJ1-2, with D tentatively TRBD1 (5 bases). Germline V CDR1 and CDR2: SGHTA, FQGNSA. Trimming removed 1 base at V and 13 bases at J, with 16 bases between. CDR3 length: 13 amino acids. In nucleotides, the CDR3 is TGTGCCAGCAGCTTAGGCTGGGCTCAGGGACGCACCTTC. Protein product: CASSLGWAQGRTF.

J is TRBJ2-3 and V is TRBV5-1; the match to TRBD2 covers 11 bases. Losses at the gene ends were 3 bases for V and 2 bases for J; bases not matched to a gene: 2. This CDR3 is built from 15 residues. Germline V gene lookup returns CDR1 SGHRS and CDR2 YFSETQ. In nucleotides, the CDR3 is TGCGCCAGCAGCTCGGGACTAGCGGTCACAGATACGCAGTATTTT. Amino acids: CASSSGLAVTDTQYF.

This chain joins TRBV2 and TRBJ2-2; TRBD1 aligns across 8 bases. This CDR3 region has 13 residues. Trimming took 7 bases from V and 7 from J; bases not matched to a gene: 5. Germline-derived CDR1 and CDR2 are SNHLY and FYNNEI. The CDR3 region is CASTGGLDGELFF. The CDR3 DNA is TGTGCCAGCACAGGGGGCTTAGACGGGGAGCTGTTTTTT.